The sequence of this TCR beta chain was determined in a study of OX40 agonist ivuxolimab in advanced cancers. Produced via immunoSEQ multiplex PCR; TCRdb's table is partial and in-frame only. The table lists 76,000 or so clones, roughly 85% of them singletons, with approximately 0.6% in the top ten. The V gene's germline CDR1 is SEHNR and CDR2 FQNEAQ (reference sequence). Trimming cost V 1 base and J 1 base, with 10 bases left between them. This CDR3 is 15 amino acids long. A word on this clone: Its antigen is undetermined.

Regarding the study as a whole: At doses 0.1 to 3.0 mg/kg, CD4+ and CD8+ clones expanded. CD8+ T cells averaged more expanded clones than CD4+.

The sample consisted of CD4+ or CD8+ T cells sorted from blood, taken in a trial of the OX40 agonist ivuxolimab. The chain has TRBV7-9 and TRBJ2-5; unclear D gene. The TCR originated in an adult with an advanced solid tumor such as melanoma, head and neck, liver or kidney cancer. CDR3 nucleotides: TGTGCCAGCAGCTTAGGGTACGGCACCCAAGAGACCCAGTACTTC. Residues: CASSLGYGTQETQYF.